Following are 25 T cell receptor beta chains from one sample sequenced in a study of shared clonotypes between healthy human individuals. Sequencing was performed with immunoSEQ multiplex PCR; in TCRdb, only in-frame clones are kept and a portion is missing. The profile shows 1.4 million to 1.5 million clones, 95% to 97% of them singletons. The source material was naive CD4+ T cells sorted from blood. Subset here: CD45RA+ positively selected. The receptors here all came from a man aged 25 to 40 in good health.

The chain links TRBV6-5 to TRBJ2-3; the D is unclear. Germline-derived CDR1 and CDR2 are MNHEY and SVGAGI. The CDR3 is 14 amino acids. With 6 bases removed from V and 0 bases from J, the gap between germline ends came to 10 bases. The CDR3 protein is CASRLSSSTDTQYF. CDR3 DNA sequence: TGTGCCAGCAGGCTTAGCTCGAGCACAGATACGCAGTATTTT.

The chain combines TRBV4-2 with TRBJ2-7, with D possibly matching TRBD1 (6 bases). The CDR3 loop spans 17 amino acids. Deletions cut 3 bases from V and 2 bases from J, with 20 bases between. Germline V gives CDR1 LGHNA, CDR2 YNFKEQ. The CDR3 spells CASSHPTGAGTAYEQYF. Written as DNA, the CDR3 is TGTGCCAGCAGCCACCCGACAGGTGCCGGGACCGCCTACGAGCAGTACTTC.

The V gene is TRBV5-1, the J gene TRBJ2-3, with D possibly TRBD2 on 6 matching bases. The germline V and J ends were trimmed by 4 bases and 1 base, with 13 bases remaining between them. The germline gives CDR1 SGHRS, CDR2 YFSETQ. This CDR3 region has 15 residues. The CDR3 loop reads CASSPTSSGTDTQYF. In DNA, the CDR3 is TGCGCCAGCAGCCCGACTAGTAGTGGCACAGATACGCAGTATTTT.

The chain employs TRBV6-1 and TRBJ2-1; D uncertain. CDR3 size: 17 residues. Germline CDR1 reads MNHNS; CDR2 reads SASEGT. Trimming took off 2 bases at V and 0 bases at J, with 14 bases between the two ends. CDR3 sequence: CASSESFVRSSYNEQFF. In nucleotides, the CDR3 is TGTGCCAGCAGTGAATCGTTCGTGAGGAGCTCCTACAATGAGCAGTTCTTC.

The gene calls are TRBV7-9 and TRBJ2-1; the match to TRBD2 covers 9 bases. Germline CDR1 reads SEHNR; CDR2 reads FQNEAQ (reference sequence). Unmatched junction bases numbered 4, after V lost 7 bases and J lost 0 bases. The CDR3 runs 15 residues. Here the CDR3 reads CASIDSGSSYNEQFF. In nucleotides, the CDR3 is TGTGCCAGCATCGATAGCGGGAGCTCCTACAATGAGCAGTTCTTC.

V gene TRBV5-6 combines with J gene TRBJ1-4; 11 bases are shared with TRBD1. CDR3 size: 19 residues. CDR1 is SGHDT, CDR2 YYEEEE, per germline. V shed 4 bases and J 8 bases; nucleotides not matched to a gene: 19. CDR3 sequence: CASSQSRDRGLPGWEKLFF. CDR3 DNA: TGTGCCAGCAGCCAAAGCCGGGACAGGGGGTTACCAGGATGGGAAAAACTGTTTTTT. Variable domain in full (rest from reference TRBV5-6 and TRBJ1-4): DAGVTQSPTHLIKTRGQQVTLRCSPKSGHDTVSWYQQALGQGPQFIFQYYEEEERQRGNFPDRFSGHQFPNYSSELNVNALLLGDSALYLCASSQSRDRGLPGWEKLFFGSGTQLSVL.

This rearrangement joins TRBV10-2 to TRBJ2-7, with 10 bases identical to TRBD2. Trimming took 7 bases from V and 2 from J; bases not matched to a gene: 11. This CDR3 is 16 amino acids long. In germline, CDR1 is WSHSY, CDR2 SAAADI. The CDR3 region has the DNA TGCGCCAGCAAGGGACTAGCGCTATGGGAGACCTACGAGCAGTACTTC. Encoded protein: CASKGLALWETYEQYF.

The V call is TRBV2, the J call TRBJ1-1, with 7 bases identical to TRBD1. Germline CDR1 SNHLY, CDR2 FYNNEI. V trimming: 6 bases; J trimming: 8 bases; junction bases outside the gene matches: 3. The CDR3 runs 11 residues. CDR3 DNA sequence: TGTGCCAGCAGCGAACAGGGGGAAGCTTTCTTT. This translates into CASSEQGEAFF.

In its sample, this clone was seen once. The chain combines TRBV6-6 with TRBJ2-7; TRBD1 agrees at 9 bases. The CDR3 is 16 amino acids. Losses at the gene ends were 5 bases for V and 3 bases for J; bases not matched to a gene: 11. Germline assignment: CDR1 MNHNY and CDR2 SVGAGI (reference sequence). The CDR3 is CASSRGTGNEGYEQYF. CDR3 DNA: TGTGCCAGCAGTCGCGGGACAGGGAACGAAGGCTACGAGCAGTACTTC.

Notes on this clone: A junction boundary mismatches the germline segment, possibly from a read error. The chain carries TRBV7-7 and TRBJ2-1, with 7 bases that match TRBD2. This CDR3 is 18 amino acids long. CDR1 is SSHAT and CDR2 is FNYEAQ in the germline V gene (reference sequence). The CDR3 nucleotides are TGTGCTAGCAGCTTAGCGTCTGGTAGGGGAGGGTCCTACAATGAGCAGTTCTTC. It is translated as CASSLASGRGGSYNEQFF.

The chain uses TRBV5-5 and TRBJ1-2, with D unclear. CDR3 length: 19 amino acids. The germline V and J ends were trimmed by 4 bases and 4 bases, with 29 bases remaining between them. The V gene's germline CDR1 is SGHKS and CDR2 YYEKEE (reference sequence). CDR3 protein: CASSRLLALPKESTYGYTF. The DNA for the CDR3 is TGTGCCAGCAGCCGACTTTTGGCCCTTCCAAAAGAATCAACCTATGGCTACACCTTC.

The rearrangement joins TRBV18 to TRBJ2-4; perhaps D is TRBD1 or TRBD2 (5 bases each). Germline loops: CDR1 KGHSH, CDR2 LQKENI. The CDR3 spans 16 residues. The V end lost 2 bases, the J end lost 7 bases, and 18 bases lay between the germline ends. CDR3 amino acids: CASSPRRDEILNIQYF. The DNA of the CDR3 is TGTGCCAGCTCACCAAGACGGGACGAGATTTTGAACATTCAGTACTTC.

The chain carries TRBV6-1 and TRBJ2-3; D remains unclear. The CDR3 covers 12 residues. CDR1 MNHNS and CDR2 SASEGT come from the germline V gene. V lost 7 bases and J 5 bases, leaving 10 bases between the germline ends. CDR3 nucleotide sequence: TGTGCCAGCATGGCTAGTAGAGATACGCAGTATTTT. Residues: CASMASRDTQYF.

The CDR3 reads CASSLVSGQGLYEQYF. CDR3 DNA: TGCGCCAGCAGCTTGGTTTCGGGACAGGGTCTCTACGAGCAGTACTTC. V is TRBV5-1 and J is TRBJ2-7; TRBD1 agrees at 9 bases. Trimming at V came to 0 bases and at J to 3 bases, leaving 7 bases not matched to a gene. The CDR3 has 16 amino acids. In germline, CDR1 is SGHRS, CDR2 YFSETQ. The full variable domain, completed using reference TRBV5-1 and TRBJ2-7, is KAGVTQTPRYLIKTRGQQVTLSCSPISGHRSVSWYQQTPGQGLQFLFEYFSETQRNKGNFPGRFSGRQFSNSRSEMNVSTLELGDSALYLCASSLVSGQGLYEQYFGPGTRLTVT.

In the case of this clone: The same CDR3 also results from other DNA sequences found in this sample. The CDR3 loop is CASSLDGDSNQPQHF. In nucleotides, the CDR3 is TGCGCCAGCAGCTTGGACGGGGATAGCAATCAGCCCCAGCATTTT. The chain has TRBV5-1 and TRBJ1-5; D ambiguous. CDR3 size: 15 residues. The ends were cut back, 0 bases at V and 0 bases at J, with 7 bases in the middle. The germline CDR1 and CDR2 sequences are SGHRS and YFSETQ.

The rearrangement links TRBV6-1 to TRBJ1-2, with D uncertain. Germline CDR1 and CDR2: MNHNS and SASEGT. The CDR3 runs to 12 residues. The V end lost 6 bases, the J end lost 5 bases, and 10 bases lay between the germline ends. The CDR3 reads CASSQRTYGYTF. CDR3 coding DNA: TGTGCCAGCAGCCAAAGGACGTATGGCTACACCTTC.

The rearrangement uses TRBV5-4 and TRBJ1-1; D is ambiguous. The germline V and J ends were trimmed by 4 bases and 0 bases, with 13 bases remaining between them. The CDR3 is 15 residues long. CDR1 is SGHNT and CDR2 is YYREEE in the germline V gene (reference sequence). In DNA, the CDR3 is TGTGCCAGCAGCGCCCTTCCCGGGATGAACACTGAAGCTTTCTTT. Encoded protein: CASSALPGMNTEAFF.

This CDR3 is CASSSQGAQETQYF. Here the CDR3 DNA reads TGTGCCAGCAGTTCTCAGGGGGCCCAAGAGACCCAGTACTTC. The chain links TRBV5-6 to TRBJ2-5; 8 positions match TRBD1. V lost 5 bases, J lost 1 base, and 4 bases stayed unmatched. This CDR3 is 14 amino acids long. Germline V CDR1 and CDR2: SGHDT, YYEEEE. The variable domain in full, with the rest retrieved from reference TRBV5-6 and TRBJ2-5, is DAGVTQSPTHLIKTRGQQVTLRCSPKSGHDTVSWYQQALGQGPQFIFQYYEEEERQRGNFPDRFSGHQFPNYSSELNVNALLLGDSALYLCASSSQGAQETQYFGPGTRLLVL.

The V and J genes are TRBV7-2 and TRBJ2-1, with no clear D. V was clipped by 2 bases and J by 2 bases, with 7 bases between them. CDR3 length: 14 residues. The germline gives CDR1 SGHTA, CDR2 FQGNSA. CDR3 coding DNA: TGTGCCAGCAGCTTAAACGGTGCCTACAATGAGCAGTTCTTC. It is translated as CASSLNGAYNEQFF. Supplemented by reference TRBV7-2 and TRBJ2-1, the full variable domain reads GAGVSQSPSNKVTEKGKDVELRCDPISGHTALYWYRQSLGQGLEFLIYFQGNSAPDKSGLPSDRFSAERTGGSVSTLTIQRTQQEDSAVYLCASSLNGAYNEQFFGPGTRLTVL.

The gene calls are TRBV7-6 and TRBJ2-1, with 12 bases that match TRBD2. Germline lookup yields CDR1 SGHVS and CDR2 FNYEAQ. V shed 5 bases and J 4 bases; nucleotides not matched to a gene: 6. The CDR3 consists of 16 residues. The chain's CDR3 is CASSPIGTSGYNEQFF. CDR3 nucleotide sequence: TGTGCCAGCAGCCCGATAGGGACTAGCGGGTACAATGAGCAGTTCTTC.

This clone was seen only a few times. The chain combines TRBV28 with TRBJ2-7; 8 bases line up with TRBD1. With V trimmed by 10 bases and J by 2 bases, 4 bases remained unmatched. This CDR3 region has 12 residues. CDR1 and CDR2 (germline): MDHEN, SYDVKM. DNA for the CDR3: TGTGCCACCCGACAGGGGACCTACGAGCAGTACTTC. It is translated as CATRQGTYEQYF.

The chain employs TRBV27 and TRBJ1-5; a weak D match, TRBD1 (5 bases). Germline CDR1 is MNHEY and CDR2 is SMNVEV (reference sequence). The CDR3 spans 18 residues. V was pared by 4 bases and J by 6 bases, with 25 bases between. As DNA, the CDR3 is TGTGCCAGCAGTTCTTATCTACAGGCTGGAAAATTCGGTCAGCCCCAGCATTTT. This translates into CASSSYLQAGKFGQPQHF.

In DNA, the CDR3 is TGTGCCAGCAGTGAATCGACAGGGCGGCAGCCCCAGCATTTT. Residues: CASSESTGRQPQHF. The chain links TRBV6-1 to TRBJ1-5; 7 bases are shared with TRBD1. The junction had 5 bases not matched to a gene; V was cut back by 2 bases and J by 7 bases. The CDR3 spans 14 residues. The germline gives CDR1 MNHNS, CDR2 SASEGT.

The J gene is TRBJ1-1, the V gene TRBV5-1; 7 nucleotides align to TRBD1. The CDR3 spans 14 residues. The ends lost 4 bases at V and 3 bases at J; junction bases unmatched: 6. Germline assignment: CDR1 SGHRS and CDR2 YFSETQ. Written as DNA, the CDR3 is TGCGCCAGCAGCCTGACAGGGCGGGACACTGAAGCTTTCTTT. Residues: CASSLTGRDTEAFF.

The CDR3 here is CASSIGGRALTGELFF. The DNA of the CDR3 is TGTGCCAGTAGTATCGGCGGGAGGGCCTTAACCGGGGAGCTGTTTTTT. The V and J genes are TRBV19 and TRBJ2-2; 9 positions agree with TRBD2. V trimming: 3 bases; J trimming: 5 bases; junction bases outside the gene matches: 7. CDR3 length equals 16 residues. CDR1 is LNHDA, CDR2 SQIVND, per germline (reference sequence).